The 15 T cell receptor beta chains below all came from one sample that was sequenced in a study of T cells in Graves' hyperthyroidism and ophthalmopathy (dated by TCRdb to the late 2010s). The receptor library was made with multiplex PCR. Sequencer: Illumina HiSeq 2000. The TCR beta CDR3 regions were amplified from RNA transcripts. The TCR CDR3 was subjected to a first round of RT-PCR using the HTBI primer set and the Qiagen OneStep RT-PCR kit. TCRdb redid the processing of the public reads, applying fastp at Q25 and MiXCR, and retained in-frame beta chains. Rows with one shared CDR3 protein collapse into an entry with the most common genes and DNA. Here the sample has approximately 570,000 distinct CDR3 sequences; around 20% occur a single time. In total, the top ten clones hold about half of the sample. What was sequenced was blood. The origin of the receptors is a man between 40 and 49 years old with Graves' ophthalmopathy.

This clonotype was counted at least ten times. Here the CDR3 reads CASSVTLGVEVEFF. Here the CDR3 DNA reads TGTGCCAGCAGTGTAACGCTCGGAGTCGAGGTTGAGTTCTTC. This chain links TRBV2 with TRBJ2-1; D gene ambiguous. V lost 4 bases and J lost 14, with 21 bases in between. This CDR3 comprises 14 residues. CDR1 is SNHLY and CDR2 is FYNNEI in the germline V gene. The entire variable domain, with the rest obtained from reference TRBV2 and TRBJ2-1, is as follows: EPEVTQTPSHQVTQMGQEVILRCVPISNHLYFYWYRQILGQKVEFLVSFYNNEISEKSEIFDDQFSVERPDGSNFTLKIRSTKLEDSAMYFCASSVTLGVEVEFFGPGTRLTVL.

This clonotype appeared many times. This sequence joins TRBV12-3 or TRBV12-4 and TRBJ2-3, with TRBD1 identical over 8 bases. The CDR3 extends over 15 amino acids. Losses at the gene ends were 5 bases for V and 3 bases for J; bases not matched to a gene: 7. For the CDR3, the DNA is TGTGCCAGCAGTCCGGGACAGGTTGGGACAGATACGCAGTATTTT. It is translated as CASSPGQVGTDTQYF.

This clonotype was recorded a few times. This chain links TRBV7-9 with TRBJ2-1; D might be TRBD1 (6 bases). The length of the CDR3 is 17 residues. The V gene's germline CDR1 is SEHNR and CDR2 FQNEAQ (reference sequence). V lost 3 bases, J lost 2 bases, and 17 bases lay in between. The DNA of the CDR3 is TGTGCCAGCAGCTTGGTCCAGGGGACATTCACCTACAATGAGCAGTTCTTC. Translating gives CASSLVQGTFTYNEQFF. Full variable domain (rest looked up from reference TRBV7-9 and TRBJ2-1): DTGVSQNPRHKITKRGQNVTFRCDPISEHNRLYWYRQTLGQGPEFLTYFQNEAQLEKSRLLSDRFSAERPKGSFSTLEIQRTEQGDSAMYLCASSLVQGTFTYNEQFFGPGTRLTVL.

V and J are TRBV7-9 and TRBJ1-6; the D is unclear. Trimming removed 0 bases at V and 6 bases at J, with 21 bases between. The germline V gene encodes CDR1 SEHNR and CDR2 FQNEAQ (reference sequence). CDR3 length equals 19 residues. CDR3 nucleotide sequence: TGTGCCAGCAGCTTAGCGGTTTCGGGTATGAAGAGACTTAATTCACCCCTCCACTTT. Its protein product is CASSLAVSGMKRLNSPLHF.

In this sample, this clonotype turned up a few times. The rearrangement links TRBV6-1 to TRBJ2-7, with 8 positions matching TRBD2. Germline V gene data show CDR1 as MNHNS and CDR2 as SASEGT. CDR3 length equals 17 residues. The ends lost 6 bases at V and 4 bases at J; junction bases unmatched: 17. The CDR3 region has the DNA TGTGCCAGCAGGAAGGGAGCGGGGGCCCTAATAATATACGAGCAGTACTTC. It codes for CASRKGAGALIIYEQYF.

This clonotype was observed many times. The chain employs TRBV20-1 and TRBJ1-5; D uncertain. The germline V and J ends were trimmed by 0 bases and 0 bases, with 9 bases remaining between them. This CDR3 has 15 residues. From germline, CDR1 is DFQATT and CDR2 SNEGSKA (reference sequence). Here the CDR3 DNA reads TGCAGTGCTAGAGAAGGGATGGATAGCAATCAGCCCCAGCATTTT. Its translation: CSAREGMDSNQPQHF.

The rearrangement uses TRBV6-2 or TRBV6-3 and TRBJ2-2; TRBD2 matches at 12 bases. Germline-derived CDR1 and CDR2 are MNHEY and SVGEGT. This CDR3 region has 17 residues. Trimming cost V 8 bases and J 3 bases; bases outside gene matches: 10. This CDR3 reads CASRTSGAQSDTGELFF. DNA of the CDR3: TGTGCCAGCCGGACTAGCGGGGCCCAGTCCGACACCGGGGAGCTGTTTTTT.

CDR3 sequence reads: CASSLGTALHISGANVLTF. The CDR3 bases are TGCGCCAGCAGCTTGGGGACAGCCCTTCACATCTCTGGGGCCAACGTCCTGACTTTC. The rearrangement uses TRBV5-1 and TRBJ2-6, with D possibly TRBD1 on 6 matching bases. Looked up from germline, CDR1 is SGHRS and CDR2 is YFSETQ. The CDR3 consists of 19 residues. Deletions cut 0 bases from V and 0 bases from J, with 16 bases between.

This clonotype has just a few counts. The chain joins TRBV7-9 to TRBJ2-1, with TRBD1 matching 9 bases. The J segment lost 4 bases and the V segment lost 5 bases, leaving 12 bases of the junction unmatched. CDR3 size: 17 residues. Germline assignment: CDR1 SEHNR and CDR2 FQNEAQ (reference sequence). CDR3 sequence reads: CASSPMHRGLRYNEQFF. The DNA for the CDR3 is TGTGCCAGCAGCCCTATGCACAGGGGGCTGAGATACAATGAGCAGTTCTTC.

This rearrangement joins TRBV6-2 or TRBV6-3 to TRBJ1-1; the D gene is possibly TRBD1 (5 bases). CDR3 length: 14 amino acids. Trimming shortened V by 0 bases and J by 6 bases, and 11 bases separated the two germline ends. Germline loops: CDR1 MNHEY, CDR2 SVGEGT. The CDR3 sequence: CASSYSGVWAEAFF. The CDR3 nucleotides read TGTGCCAGCAGTTACTCGGGGGTTTGGGCTGAAGCTTTCTTT.

The CDR3 coding sequence is TGCAGTGCTCTTAGCGGGGGGGCGCGTGAGCAGTACTTC. The encoded protein is CSALSGGAREQYF. This chain uses TRBV20-1 with TRBJ2-7, with TRBD2 matching over 11 bases. CDR3 size: 13 residues. CDR1 DFQATT and CDR2 SNEGSKA come from the germline V gene (reference sequence). V trimming: 5 bases; J trimming: 7 bases; junction bases outside the gene matches: 7.

There are a few counts of this clonotype. V is TRBV27 and J is TRBJ2-6, with D unresolved. Trimming took 6 bases from V and 0 from J, leaving 15 bases between them. This CDR3 has 17 residues. Germline V lookup: CDR1 MNHEY, CDR2 SMNVEV (reference sequence). For the CDR3, the DNA is TGTGCCAGCAGCTGGGCCAGGTCCGCCTCTGGGGCCAACGTCCTGACTTTC. Translation gives CASSWARSASGANVLTF.

The chain recombines TRBV5-6 with TRBJ2-4; 9 bases are shared with TRBD1. The CDR3 loop spans 17 amino acids. In germline, CDR1 is SGHDT, CDR2 YYEEEE. V shed 3 bases and J 7 bases; nucleotides not matched to a gene: 14. CDR3 region: CASSSYRDREWRNIQYF. CDR3 coding DNA: TGTGCCAGCAGCTCTTACCGGGACAGGGAGTGGAGGAACATTCAGTACTTC.

V and J are TRBV20-1 and TRBJ2-3; 7 bases fit TRBD1. V shed 1 base, J shed 2 bases, and the junction held 6 bases outside the gene matches. This CDR3 region has 15 residues. Germline values: CDR1 DFQATT, CDR2 SNEGSKA (reference sequence). Written as DNA, the CDR3 is TGCAGTGCTAGAGGACAGGGCGAGAACACAGATACGCAGTATTTT. Translation: CSARGQGENTDTQYF.

V is TRBV6-2 or TRBV6-3 and J is TRBJ2-1, with D perhaps assigned TRBD1 or TRBD2 (5 bases each). CDR1 is MNHEY and CDR2 is SVGEGT in the germline V gene. V was clipped by 1 base and J by 5 bases, with 9 bases between them. The CDR3 length is 14 residues. DNA for the CDR3: TGTGCCAGCAGTTACTGGGACCCAAACAATGAGCAGTTCTTC. Encoded protein: CASSYWDPNNEQFF.